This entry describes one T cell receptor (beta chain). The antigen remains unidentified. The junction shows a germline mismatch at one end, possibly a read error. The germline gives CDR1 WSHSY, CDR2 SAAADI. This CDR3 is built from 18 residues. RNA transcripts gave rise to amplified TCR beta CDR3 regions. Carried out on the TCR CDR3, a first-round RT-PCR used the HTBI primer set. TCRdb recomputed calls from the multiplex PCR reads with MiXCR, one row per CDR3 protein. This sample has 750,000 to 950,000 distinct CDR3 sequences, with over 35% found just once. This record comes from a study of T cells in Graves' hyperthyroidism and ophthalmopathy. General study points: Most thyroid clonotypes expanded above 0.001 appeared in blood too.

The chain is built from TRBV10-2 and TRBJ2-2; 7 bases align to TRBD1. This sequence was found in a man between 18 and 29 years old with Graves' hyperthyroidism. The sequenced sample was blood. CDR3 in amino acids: CASSVSLPGQHDTGELFF. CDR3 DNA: TGTGCCAGCAGCGTATCCCTTCCGGGACAGCACGACACCGGGGAGCTGTTTTTT.